This T cell receptor (beta chain) was identified during a study of blood T cell repertoires in COVID-19. TCRdb's table, derived via immunoSEQ multiplex PCR, lists solely in-frame clones and lacks some. The sample consists of approximately 190,000 clones, approximately 90% of them appearing once. The trim removed 4 bases at V and 5 bases at J, leaving 9 bases unmatched. The germline gives CDR1 SGHNT, CDR2 YYREEE (reference sequence). This CDR3 spans 15 amino acids. The V gene is TRBV5-4, the J gene TRBJ2-5, with 9 bases that match TRBD1. Specimen: peripheral blood. The sequence was collected from a man between 35 and 55 years old with active or convalescent COVID-19. The CDR3: CASSQQGARGETQYF. In nucleotides, the CDR3 is TGTGCCAGCAGCCAACAGGGGGCGAGGGGCGAGACCCAGTACTTC.